This T cell receptor beta chain comes out of a study of regulatory T cells in long-lasting Graves disease. Time point: persistent/refractory GD, antithyroid drugs over 5 years with positive TRAb. Extracted RNA from PBMCs served as the source of the TCR library. TCR beta libraries were built with iRepertoire HTBI primers and Arm-PCR of CDR3 regions. The authors' processing: The study identified roughly 59 TRBV and some 15 TRBJ segments across samples. TCRdb used MiXCR to reprocess the multiplex PCR reads, holding one entry per CDR3 protein. The V and J calls and clone size are TCRdb's, not the authors'. The data show hundreds of thousands of distinct CDR3 sequences, with less than 25% seen just once and less than 9% held by the top ten. General observations from the study: Newly diagnosed patients had higher TCR diversity than persistent Graves' patients did.

J lost 2 bases, V lost 2 bases, and 6 bases had no gene match. CDR3 length: 15 residues. Per the germline V gene, CDR1 is SGHTS and CDR2 is YDEGEE. This clonotype was observed many times. Its antigen remains unidentified. The source was peripheral blood mononuclear cells (PBMCs), collected when the disease was refractory, from a patient treated with antithyroid drugs. This TCR was sampled from a female donor with Graves disease. The gene calls are TRBV5-8 and TRBJ2-5; 7 nucleotides match TRBD2. As DNA, the CDR3 is TGTGCCAGCAGCTTAGGTAGCGGGCCTCAAGAGACCCAGTACTTC. As protein: CASSLGSGPQETQYF.